This passage covers 20 T cell receptor beta chains from one sample sequenced in a study of T cells expressing NK-cell markers. Following a re-call of the 5' RACE reads, TCRdb has one entry per CDR3 protein and lacks DNA. This sample's clone table lists about 160,000 distinct CDR3 sequences. Sequencing was carried out using blood T cells: a sorted CD56 or NKG2C T cell subset, CD4+ or CD8+ T cells, or bulk PBMC T cells (not recorded which). The receptors were sampled from a man between 18 and 69 years old in good health.

The chain carries TRBV11-2 and TRBJ1-1; TCRdb's assignment of TRBD1 cannot be checked, as there is no DNA. The V gene's germline CDR1 is SGHAT and CDR2 FQNNGV. This CDR3 comprises 16 residues. CDR3 sequence reads: CASSLVGQGLNTEAFF.

Measured by frequency, this clonotype is medium-sized (0.01 to 0.1%). The chain recombines TRBV10-2 with TRBJ1-6; checking the TCRdb D call of TRBD1 is not possible without DNA. This CDR3 is 14 amino acids long. Germline CDR1 is WSHSY and CDR2 is SAAADI. CDR3 protein: CASSEPGGDSPLHF.

The V call is TRBV9, the J call TRBJ2-2; checking the TCRdb D call of TRBD2 is not possible without DNA. Germline CDR1 SGDLS, CDR2 YYNGEE. The CDR3 is 17 amino acids. The CDR3 spells CASSVTSGGTNTGELFF.

V usage is TRBV7-9 and J usage is TRBJ2-7. Per the germline V gene, CDR1 is SEHNR and CDR2 is FQNEAQ (reference sequence). The CDR3 sequence is 12 residues long. CDR3 residues: CASIGQHYEQYF.

V usage is TRBV6-1 and J usage is TRBJ2-5; there is no DNA to check the TCRdb D call of TRBD1. Germline V gene sequence: CDR1 MNHNS, CDR2 SASEGT. The CDR3 runs 13 residues. The CDR3 loop reads CASRDRRRETQYF.

The chain combines TRBV9 with TRBJ2-1; TCRdb reports TRBD2, a call that lacks DNA to check it against. The CDR3 spans 15 residues. CDR1 is SGDLS and CDR2 is YYNGEE in the germline V gene. CDR3 region: CASSVYDPRTGEQFF. Looking up the rest from reference TRBV9 and TRBJ2-1 gives the full variable domain: DSGVTQTPKHLITATGQRVTLRCSPRSGDLSVYWYQQSLDQGLQFLIQYYNGEERAKGNILERFSAQQFPDLHSELNLSSLELGDSALYFCASSVYDPRTGEQFFGPGTRLTVL.

The genes are TRBV27 and TRBJ2-3; TCRdb's D call, TRBD1, is unchecked because there is no DNA. There are 15 residues in the CDR3. Germline V gives CDR1 MNHEY, CDR2 SMNVEV (reference sequence). CDR3 amino acids: CASSATTGAGDTQYF.

V and J are TRBV4-2 and TRBJ2-5. Germline-derived CDR1 and CDR2 are LGHNA and YNFKEQ. CDR3 size: 14 residues. The CDR3 sequence is CASSQVPVAETQYF.

The CDR3 protein is CASSLRRDYPYNEQFF. This rearrangement joins TRBV27 to TRBJ2-1. The germline V gene encodes CDR1 MNHEY and CDR2 SMNVEV (reference sequence). This CDR3 has 16 residues.

V is TRBV12-3 or TRBV12-4 and J is TRBJ1-2; the D call from TCRdb, TRBD1, cannot be confirmed without DNA. The CDR3 runs 14 residues. CDR3 loop: CASSAGTAHTGYTF.

The gene calls are TRBV27 and TRBJ1-1; lacking DNA, the TRBD1 call made by TCRdb goes unchecked. Per the germline V gene, CDR1 is MNHEY and CDR2 is SMNVEV (reference sequence). The CDR3 length is 18 residues. The CDR3 loop reads CASSLDRGLIHRNTEAFF.

CDR3 protein: CASSRESGLEKLFF. The chain carries TRBV12-3 or TRBV12-4 and TRBJ1-4. The CDR3 is 14 residues long.

The chain recombines TRBV7-6 with TRBJ2-1; TCRdb's D call of TRBD2 is untestable without DNA. Germline V CDR1 and CDR2: SGHVS, FNYEAQ. CDR3 length equals 16 residues. CDR3 in amino acids: CASSPSGLAGGYEQFF.

The chain employs TRBV6-2 or TRBV6-3 and TRBJ2-1; with no DNA, the TCRdb D assignment of TRBD1 cannot be verified. The CDR3 consists of 15 residues. Germline CDR1 reads MNHEY; CDR2 reads SVGEGT. The CDR3: CASSYSRGAYNEQFF.

The chain's CDR3 is CASIRTPRPRQPQHF. The chain employs TRBV23-1 and TRBJ1-5. TRBV23-1 is noted as an ORF with a role that remains uncertain. The length of the CDR3 is 15 residues.

The chain carries TRBV5-1 and TRBJ2-7; absent DNA, TCRdb's TRBD1 call cannot be checked. Germline CDR1 SGHRS, CDR2 YFSETQ. The CDR3 has 15 residues. The CDR3 region is CASSLTSGVVDEQYF.

The chain combines TRBV21-1 with TRBJ2-7; TCRdb lists TRBD1, though no DNA is available to test this call. TRBV21-1 is tagged as a pseudogene. This CDR3 spans 13 amino acids. The CDR3 loop reads CASSKGGQYEQYF.

The rearrangement joins TRBV20-1 to TRBJ1-2. The CDR3 spans 15 residues. The germline V gene encodes CDR1 DFQATT and CDR2 SNEGSKA (reference sequence). The chain's CDR3 is CSARDTLPPSYGYTF.

The chain employs TRBV5-1 and TRBJ1-1. CDR3 length: 16 residues. CDR1 and CDR2 from the germline V gene are SGHRS and YFSETQ. The CDR3: CASSPELGSLNTEAFF.

The V gene is TRBV4-2, the J gene TRBJ2-5; TCRdb selects TRBD1, and the lack of DNA leaves this call unchecked. This CDR3 has 16 amino acids. CDR1 is LGHNA, CDR2 YNFKEQ, per germline. The CDR3 region is CASSQVSPGNQETQYF.